Listed below are T cell receptor beta chains from one sample, sequenced in a study of T cell responses to AZD1222 COVID-19 vaccine. TCRdb's copy holds only in-frame clones and misses some; the assay was immunoSEQ multiplex PCR. Among roughly 120,000 clones listed, approximately 94% were seen once. The sample was peripheral blood, taken 28 days after the second AZD1222 dose. The receptors come from an adult who received the AZD1222 COVID-19 vaccine. The CDR3 runs from the conserved cysteine through the conserved F or W. Each record gives: V gene, CDR3 length, D gene, clone size, J gene, CDR3 protein, CDR3 DNA. D genes are given only for firm matches. The size field is filled for only some rows; it gives once, few, many or a size class.

v_call: TRBV4-3
cdr3_length: 12
d_call: NA
clone_size: NA
j_call: TRBJ1-1
cdr3_aa: CASRAGNTEAFF
cdr3_nt: TGCGCCAGCAGAGCAGGGAACACTGAAGCTTTCTTT

v_call: TRBV6-5
cdr3_length: 15
d_call: NA
clone_size: NA
j_call: TRBJ1-5
cdr3_aa: CASSYSGVSNQPQHF
cdr3_nt: TGTGCCAGCAGTTACTCAGGGGTTAGCAATCAGCCCCAGCATTTT

v_call: TRBV5-1
cdr3_length: 14
d_call: TRBD1
clone_size: NA
j_call: TRBJ2-7
cdr3_aa: CASSPDRGRWEQYF
cdr3_nt: TGCGCCAGCAGCCCGGACAGGGGGCGCTGGGAGCAGTATTTC

v_call: TRBV7-9
cdr3_length: 14
d_call: TRBD1
clone_size: NA
j_call: TRBJ2-3
cdr3_aa: CASSPGTGGDTQYF
cdr3_nt: TGTGCCAGCAGCCCTGGGACAGGGGGGGATACGCAGTATTTT

v_call: TRBV4-3
cdr3_length: 19
d_call: TRBD2
clone_size: NA
j_call: TRBJ2-1
cdr3_aa: CASSQDRVSSGRSYDEQFF
cdr3_nt: TGCGCCAGCAGCCAAGATCGGGTTTCCAGCGGGAGAAGCTACGATGAGCAGTTCTTC

v_call: TRBV3-1/TRBV3-2
cdr3_length: 15
d_call: NA
clone_size: NA
j_call: TRBJ1-5
cdr3_aa: CASSQESDGNQPQHF
cdr3_nt: TGTGCCAGCAGCCAAGAATCCGACGGTAATCAGCCCCAGCATTTT

v_call: TRBV2
cdr3_length: 14
d_call: NA
clone_size: NA
j_call: TRBJ2-5
cdr3_aa: CASSGPYGQETQYF
cdr3_nt: TGTGCCAGCAGTGGGCCCTACGGGCAAGAGACCCAGTACTTC

v_call: TRBV27
cdr3_length: 14
d_call: NA
clone_size: NA
j_call: TRBJ1-2
cdr3_aa: CASTLGRKAYGYTF
cdr3_nt: TGTGCCAGCACCCTGGGGCGTAAAGCGTATGGCTACACCTTC

v_call: TRBV5-6
cdr3_length: 14
d_call: NA
clone_size: NA
j_call: TRBJ2-7
cdr3_aa: CASSRGAGDYEQYF
cdr3_nt: TGTGCCAGCAGCCGAGGGGCAGGGGACTACGAGCAGTACTTC

v_call: TRBV6-5
cdr3_length: 15
d_call: TRBD2
clone_size: NA
j_call: TRBJ2-7
cdr3_aa: CASSYPREGAYEQYF
cdr3_nt: TGTGCCAGCAGTTACCCGCGGGAGGGGGCCTACGAGCAGTACTTC

v_call: TRBV4-2
cdr3_length: 17
d_call: TRBD2
clone_size: NA
j_call: TRBJ2-1
cdr3_aa: CASSQDVSGTWYNEQFF
cdr3_nt: TGTGCCAGCAGCCAAGACGTTAGCGGGACCTGGTACAATGAGCAGTTCTTC

v_call: TRBV19
cdr3_length: 17
d_call: TRBD2
clone_size: once
j_call: TRBJ2-1
cdr3_aa: CASSIALAGSSYNEQFF
cdr3_nt: TGTGCCAGTAGTATAGCCCTAGCGGGGAGCTCCTACAATGAGCAGTTCTTC

v_call: TRBV4-1
cdr3_length: 13
d_call: NA
clone_size: NA
j_call: TRBJ1-2
cdr3_aa: CASSQGQNYGYTF
cdr3_nt: TGCGCCAGCAGCCAAGGACAAAACTATGGCTACACCTTC

v_call: TRBV11-1
cdr3_length: 16
d_call: TRBD2
clone_size: NA
j_call: TRBJ2-3
cdr3_aa: CASSQLAGGGSDTQYF
cdr3_nt: TGTGCCAGCAGCCAGCTAGCGGGAGGAGGTTCAGATACGCAGTATTTT

v_call: TRBV6-6
cdr3_length: 11
d_call: NA
clone_size: NA
j_call: TRBJ1-3
cdr3_aa: CASSYEHTIYF
cdr3_nt: TGTGCCAGCAGTTATGAGCACACCATATATTTT

v_call: TRBV6-6
cdr3_length: 15
d_call: NA
clone_size: NA
j_call: TRBJ1-4
cdr3_aa: CASRPNGVDAEKLFF
cdr3_nt: TGTGCCAGCAGGCCAAACGGGGTGGACGCGGAAAAACTGTTTTTT

v_call: TRBV19
cdr3_length: 14
d_call: NA
clone_size: NA
j_call: TRBJ2-7
cdr3_aa: CASSRRGNSYEQYF
cdr3_nt: TGTGCCAGTAGTAGGAGAGGGAACTCCTACGAGCAGTACTTC

v_call: TRBV19
cdr3_length: 15
d_call: TRBD1
clone_size: NA
j_call: TRBJ1-5
cdr3_aa: CASTRTGNSNQPQHF
cdr3_nt: TGTGCCAGTACCCGGACAGGAAATAGCAATCAGCCCCAGCATTTT

v_call: TRBV6-2/TRBV6-3
cdr3_length: 16
d_call: TRBD1
clone_size: NA
j_call: TRBJ2-7
cdr3_aa: CASSYSRTGWSYEQYF
cdr3_nt: TGTGCCAGCAGTTACTCCCGGACAGGATGGTCCTACGAGCAGTACTTC

v_call: TRBV20-1
cdr3_length: 11
d_call: NA
clone_size: NA
j_call: TRBJ1-2
cdr3_aa: CSAIRGDGYTF
cdr3_nt: TGCAGTGCTATTAGGGGGGATGGCTACACCTTC

v_call: TRBV15
cdr3_length: 15
d_call: NA
clone_size: NA
j_call: TRBJ2-1
cdr3_aa: CATSHRGASYNEQFF
cdr3_nt: TGTGCCACCAGCCACCGCGGGGCATCCTACAATGAGCAGTTCTTC

v_call: TRBV28
cdr3_length: 13
d_call: NA
clone_size: NA
j_call: TRBJ1-1
cdr3_aa: CASSFRGRTEAFF
cdr3_nt: TGTGCCAGCAGTTTCCGCGGCAGGACTGAAGCTTTCTTT

v_call: TRBV7-9
cdr3_length: 14
d_call: NA
clone_size: NA
j_call: TRBJ2-7
cdr3_aa: CASSLRGKFDEQYF
cdr3_nt: TGTGCCAGCAGCTTAAGAGGGAAGTTCGACGAGCAGTACTTC

v_call: TRBV27
cdr3_length: 17
d_call: TRBD2
clone_size: NA
j_call: TRBJ2-3
cdr3_aa: CASSSRSSGRTTDTQYF
cdr3_nt: TGTGCCAGCAGTTCCCGTTCTAGCGGGAGAACCACAGATACGCAGTATTTT

v_call: TRBV2
cdr3_length: 12
d_call: NA
clone_size: NA
j_call: TRBJ1-3
cdr3_aa: CASSQAGNTIYF
cdr3_nt: TGTGCCAGCAGTCAAGCTGGAAACACCATATATTTT

v_call: TRBV7-9
cdr3_length: 13
d_call: NA
clone_size: NA
j_call: TRBJ2-3
cdr3_aa: CASSEGPGNTQYF
cdr3_nt: TGTGCCAGCAGCGAAGGACCAGGGAATACGCAGTATTTT

v_call: TRBV2
cdr3_length: 14
d_call: NA
clone_size: NA
j_call: TRBJ2-4
cdr3_aa: CASSEASGKNIQYF
cdr3_nt: TGTGCCAGCAGTGAAGCGAGTGGGAAAAACATTCAGTACTTC

v_call: TRBV19
cdr3_length: 12
d_call: NA
clone_size: NA
j_call: TRBJ1-2
cdr3_aa: CASSIPGSGYTF
cdr3_nt: TGTGCCAGTAGTATCCCCGGGAGTGGCTACACCTTC

v_call: TRBV27
cdr3_length: 15
d_call: NA
clone_size: NA
j_call: TRBJ1-5
cdr3_aa: CASSLAPGGNQPQHF
cdr3_nt: TGTGCCAGCAGTTTAGCACCAGGGGGCAATCAGCCCCAGCATTTT